The 8 T cell receptor beta chains given below trace back to one sample, sequenced in a study of graft-versus-host responses after intestinal transplantation. Measured with immunoSEQ multiplex PCR; TCRdb has only the in-frame clones, and not every one. The table shows tens of thousands of clones, with 90% to 95% occurring only once. No antigen is known for these receptors. The sample was unstimulated CD4+ T cells sorted from spleen or lymph node cells, taken before transplant. The receptors were gathered from a human donor who was the organ donor for an intestinal transplant.

This clone has only one observation. The chain uses TRBV28 and TRBJ2-5, with TRBD1 identical over 9 bases. The DNA end favors TRBJ2-7, so the J call may be wrong. Germline V lookup: CDR1 MDHEN, CDR2 SYDVKM. This CDR3 comprises 14 residues. The CDR3 sequence is CASRRGGQGYEQYF. In nucleotides, the CDR3 is TGTGCCAGCAGGCGAGGAGGACAGGGGTACGAGCAGTACTTC.

This clone was counted only a few times. The chain is built from TRBV19 and TRBJ1-6; D is possibly TRBD1 (5 bases). CDR3 size: 15 residues. V dropped 5 bases and J dropped 6 bases, with 14 bases sitting between them. Per germline, CDR1 LNHDA and CDR2 SQIVND (reference sequence). CDR3 sequence: CASSPQGASNSPLHF. Here the CDR3 DNA reads TGTGCCAGTAGTCCCCAAGGGGCCAGTAATTCACCCCTCCACTTT. Drawing the rest from reference TRBV19 and TRBJ1-6, the complete variable domain is DGGITQSPKYLFRKEGQNVTLSCEQNLNHDAMYWYRQDPGQGLRLIYYSQIVNDFQKGDIAEGYSVSREKKESFPLTVTSAQKNPTAFYLCASSPQGASNSPLHFGNGTRLTVT.

The chain combines TRBV9 with TRBJ1-2, with D possibly TRBD1 on 6 matching bases. V shed 4 bases and J shed 6 bases, with 16 bases lying between them. This CDR3 is 14 amino acids long. Per the germline V gene, CDR1 is SGDLS and CDR2 is YYNGEE. The CDR3 here is CASSSTVTGDGYTF. The CDR3 bases are TGTGCCAGCAGCTCTACCGTGACAGGAGATGGCTACACCTTC.

V is TRBV15 and J is TRBJ2-7, with no clear D. Germline values: CDR1 LNHNV, CDR2 YYDKDF (reference sequence). This CDR3 region has 13 residues. Deletions cut 2 bases from V and 0 bases from J, with 5 bases between. As DNA, the CDR3 is TGTGCCACCAGCAGACAGAGCTCCTACGAGCAGTACTTC. Residues: CATSRQSSYEQYF.

The chain's CDR3 is CASSRQGGYTF. The CDR3 DNA reads TGTGCCAGCAGTCGACAGGGTGGCTACACCTTC. This rearrangement joins TRBV2 to TRBJ1-2, with TRBD1 matching 7 bases. Germline V gene lookup returns CDR1 SNHLY and CDR2 FYNNEI. Trimming cost V 5 bases and J 7 bases; bases outside gene matches: 1. CDR3 length equals 11 residues.

This sequence joins TRBV4-1 and TRBJ1-5; D might be TRBD1 (5 bases). Germline-derived CDR1 and CDR2 are MGHRA and YSYEKL. V shed 4 bases and J shed 3 bases, with 7 bases lying between them. The CDR3 has 13 residues. CDR3 amino acids: CASSRDPNQPQHF. As DNA, the CDR3 is TGCGCCAGCAGCCGGGACCCCAATCAGCCCCAGCATTTT.

The sample holds one count of this clone. The chain carries TRBV19 and TRBJ2-7; tentatively, D is TRBD1 or TRBD2 (5 bases each). The V and J ends lost 0 bases and 8 bases respectively, with 20 bases between them. CDR1 and CDR2 (germline): LNHDA, SQIVND (reference sequence). This CDR3 has 16 residues. The CDR3 DNA sequence: TGTGCCAGTAGTATAGACCAGGGCCAACGCGGGCAGAAGCAGTACTTC. Encoded protein: CASSIDQGQRGQKQYF.

This chain connects TRBV29-1 to TRBJ1-2, with D uncertain. CDR3 size: 13 residues. Germline CDR1 is SQVTM and CDR2 is ANQGSEA. The V end was cut by 4 bases, the J end by 6 bases, with 15 bases between. The CDR3, as DNA: TGCAGCGTTGTCCCCCAGACCGGCAATGGCTACACCTTC. Translated, it gives CSVVPQTGNGYTF.